Reported below is one T cell receptor (beta chain). Its antigen remains unknown. The table came from immunoSEQ multiplex PCR; TCRdb's copy has only in-frame clones and leaves some out. The sample gives roughly 2,500,000 clones, approximately 94% of which show up once; roughly 0.39% is in the top ten. The CDR3 is made up of 16 amino acids. The germline CDR1 and CDR2 sequences are SGHDN and FVKESK. Trimming took off 0 bases at V and 1 base at J, with 9 bases between the two ends. This specimen belongs to a study of shared clonotypes between healthy human individuals. Broader study findings: Naive subsets tended to show greater estimated richness than memory subsets. A reduction in generation probabilities was seen for non-shared clonotypes relative to those shared by all four donors.

The sequenced material came from naive CD4+ T cells from PBMCs. As for subset: CD45RA+ positively selected. This rearrangement joins TRBV14 to TRBJ2-2; perhaps TRBD2 as D (5 bases). The sequence was collected from a man in his late teens or twenties in good health. Some clones in this sample may be carry-over from other donors' samples. In nucleotides, the CDR3 is TGTGCCAGCAGCCAAGAGTGGACTCAGAACACCGGGGAGCTGTTTTTT. Its protein product is CASSQEWTQNTGELFF.